The next 32 T cell receptor beta chains were all read from a single sample in a study of long-term antiretroviral therapy in people with HIV. With survey level as its setting, the immunoSEQ assay was v3.0. Sequenced by immunoSEQ multiplex PCR; TCRdb stores in-frame clones only, minus some. The repertoire holds 25,000 to 30,000 clones, with 75% to 90% as singletons. Sequenced material: unsorted PBMCs, taken 2.9 years after starting antiretroviral therapy. The receptor set was obtained from a man in his fifties with HIV.

The chain combines TRBV6-5 with TRBJ1-5; no firm D call. V shed 4 bases and J shed 1 base, with 8 bases lying between them. Germline loops: CDR1 MNHEY, CDR2 SVGAGI. This CDR3 has 14 amino acids. CDR3 in DNA: TGTGCCAGCAGTTTGTTCCGGAGCAATCAGCCCCAGCATTTT. It encodes CASSLFRSNQPQHF.

The chain has TRBV5-6 and TRBJ1-6, with D perhaps matching TRBD1 (5 bases). The CDR3 spans 16 residues. Trimming stripped 4 bases from V and 1 base from J, with 12 bases between. Looked up from germline, CDR1 is SGHDT and CDR2 is YYEEEE. The CDR3 region is CASSAPKGSYNSPLHF. CDR3 sequence (DNA): TGTGCCAGCAGCGCCCCTAAGGGGTCCTATAATTCACCCCTCCACTTT.

V and J are TRBV2 and TRBJ2-4, with 9 bases identical to TRBD1. V dropped 5 bases and J dropped 7; count of bases not matched to a gene: 18. The CDR3 runs to 18 residues. Looked up from germline, CDR1 is SNHLY and CDR2 is FYNNEI. The CDR3 region has the DNA TGTGCCAGCAGTCGAGGGCGCGGACAGGGGTTGGGAAAGAACATTCAGTACTTC. This codes for CASSRGRGQGLGKNIQYF.

DNA of the CDR3: TGCGCCAGCAGCCGGCTGCAGTACAATGAGCAGTTCTTC. The encoded protein is CASSRLQYNEQFF. This chain uses TRBV4-1 with TRBJ2-1; D is unresolved. Germline assignment: CDR1 MGHRA and CDR2 YSYEKL. The CDR3 runs to 13 residues. V was cut by 4 bases and J by 4 bases, with 8 bases left in between.

The chain carries TRBV15 and TRBJ2-7, with 14 nucleotides matching TRBD2. Germline V CDR1 and CDR2: LNHNV, YYDKDF (reference sequence). This CDR3 is 18 amino acids long. V shed 9 bases and J 3 bases; nucleotides not matched to a gene: 16. In DNA form, the CDR3 reads TGTGCCACGAGTACTACCGGGACTAGCGGGGGTAGGATCTACGAGCAGTACTTC. Protein: CATSTTGTSGGRIYEQYF.

A few counts support this clone. The J gene is TRBJ1-4, the V gene TRBV6-5; no clear D gene. There are 13 residues in the CDR3. In germline, CDR1 is MNHEY, CDR2 SVGAGI. V was cut by 8 bases and J by 3 bases, with 10 bases left in between. CDR3 in amino acids: CASRPASNEKLFF. The DNA of the CDR3 is TGTGCCAGCCGGCCAGCGTCTAATGAAAAACTGTTTTTT.

The count of this clone is one. The chain links TRBV27 to TRBJ2-7; no firm D call. Germline V CDR1 and CDR2: MNHEY, SMNVEV (reference sequence). The CDR3 runs to 14 residues. Trimming cost V 4 bases and J 2 bases, with 12 bases left between them. This chain's CDR3 is CASSYDSIAYEQYF. The DNA of the CDR3 is TGTGCCAGCAGTTATGATTCGATCGCCTACGAGCAGTACTTC.

The rearrangement uses TRBV7-6 and TRBJ2-7; 7 bases fit TRBD2. V shed 6 bases and J 2 bases; nucleotides not matched to a gene: 4. The CDR3 spans 13 residues. CDR1 and CDR2 (germline): SGHVS, FNYEAQ. Here the CDR3 reads CASSERDPYEQYF. CDR3 nucleotides: TGTGCCAGCAGTGAGCGGGATCCCTACGAGCAGTACTTC.

The gene calls are TRBV5-5 and TRBJ2-7; 7 positions agree with TRBD2. V shed 4 bases and J 0 bases; nucleotides not matched to a gene: 16. The CDR3 sequence is 18 residues long. CDR1 SGHKS and CDR2 YYEKEE come from the germline V gene (reference sequence). The CDR3, as DNA: TGTGCCAGCAGCCACCGAGAGGGAGGGGTCAGAAGCTCCTACGAGCAGTACTTC. It yields the protein CASSHREGGVRSSYEQYF.

This clone came up once. The J gene is TRBJ1-2, the V gene TRBV28, with a tentative D call TRBD1 (5 bases). Germline assignment: CDR1 MDHEN and CDR2 SYDVKM. Trimming left V 6 bases short and J 1 base short, with 18 bases between. The CDR3 totals 16 residues. CDR3 sequence reads: CASRDSGGEGNYGYTF. The CDR3 DNA follows: TGTGCCAGCAGAGACTCTGGGGGGGAAGGTAACTATGGCTACACCTTC.

The chain employs TRBV5-6 and TRBJ2-7; D may be TRBD2 (6 bases). V was pared by 1 base and J by 3 bases, with 11 bases between. This CDR3 region has 14 residues. Per the germline V gene, CDR1 is SGHDT and CDR2 is YYEEEE. As DNA, the CDR3 is TGTGCCAGCAGCTTGCTCGGACTAAACTACGAGCAGTACTTC. Encoded protein: CASSLLGLNYEQYF.

This chain links TRBV10-3 with TRBJ1-2; no clear D gene. Looked up from germline, CDR1 is ENHRY and CDR2 is SYGVKD. This CDR3 is 14 amino acids long. Trimming took 0 bases from V and 4 from J, leaving 9 bases between them. The CDR3 coding sequence is TGTGCCATCAGTGAGTCTCCTGGCATCTATGGCTACACCTTC. It encodes CAISESPGIYGYTF.

The DNA of the CDR3 is TGTGCCAGCAGCGATCTGACTAGCGGGGGGCAAGAGACCCAGTACTTC. It codes for CASSDLTSGGQETQYF. The chain recombines TRBV27 with TRBJ2-5; 13 bases agree with TRBD2. Germline CDR1 reads MNHEY; CDR2 reads SMNVEV (reference sequence). V gave up 6 bases and J gave up 2 bases; unmatched junction bases: 6. This CDR3 region has 16 residues.

J is TRBJ1-1 and V is TRBV6-5; D is unclear. In germline, CDR1 is MNHEY, CDR2 SVGAGI. The germline V and J ends were trimmed by 6 bases and 3 bases, with 11 bases remaining between them. The CDR3 is made up of 13 amino acids. CDR3 coding DNA: TGTGCCAGCAGCGACCCCACCCACACTGAAGCTTTCTTT. This sequence encodes CASSDPTHTEAFF.

The chain carries TRBV29-1 and TRBJ1-2; no clear D gene. The CDR3 extends over 13 amino acids. Germline V lookup: CDR1 SQVTM, CDR2 ANQGSEA. The ends were cut back, 3 bases at V and 5 bases at J, with 13 bases in the middle. CDR3 nucleotides: TGCAGCGTTGATGTACCGTATAGGTATGGCTACACCTTC. Its translation is CSVDVPYRYGYTF.

The table lists this clone with a few counts. The chain recombines TRBV7-2 with TRBJ1-4; 10 bases align to TRBD1. J lost 2 bases, V lost 2 bases, and 8 bases had no gene match. The V gene's germline CDR1 is SGHTA and CDR2 FQGNSA. The CDR3 contains 18 residues. CDR3 protein: CASSLYVPGQGTNEKLFF. The CDR3 DNA reads TGTGCCAGCAGCTTATACGTCCCGGGACAGGGGACTAATGAAAAACTGTTTTTT.

Comments on this clone: At one of its ends the junction is not consistent with the germline gene, which may arise from a read error. The chain recombines TRBV5-4 with TRBJ1-2, with D unresolved. The CDR3 has 19 amino acids. CDR1 is SGHNT and CDR2 is YYREEE in the germline V gene (reference sequence). CDR3 residues: CASSPFFHQEVPVDYGYTF. The CDR3, as DNA: TGCGCCAGCAGCCCTTTTTTCCACCAGGAGGTACCGGTCGACTATGGCTACACCTTC.

This chain links TRBV6-1 with TRBJ1-4, with unresolved D. Per the germline V gene, CDR1 is MNHNS and CDR2 is SASEGT. V was cut by 4 bases and J by 8 bases, with 17 bases left in between. CDR3 length: 15 amino acids. CDR3 nucleotide sequence: TGTGCCAGCAGTGTCTCCGGGCCCCTTGTGGAAAAACTGTTTTTT. It is translated as CASSVSGPLVEKLFF.

Of note for this clone: Other nucleotide sequences in the sample specify the same CDR3. This chain joins TRBV9 and TRBJ2-2; D remains unclear. CDR1 is SGDLS, CDR2 YYNGEE, per germline. Trimming took 3 bases from V and 8 from J, leaving 5 bases between them. This CDR3 is 11 amino acids long. The CDR3 coding sequence is TGTGCCAGCAGCGCCGGAGGGGAGCTGTTTTTT. Protein: CASSAGGELFF. The full variable domain, in which reference TRBV9 and TRBJ2-2 provide the parts outside the CDR3, is DSGVTQTPKHLITATGQRVTLRCSPRSGDLSVYWYQQSLDQGLQFLIQYYNGEERAKGNILERFSAQQFPDLHSELNLSSLELGDSALYFCASSAGGELFFGEGSRLTVL.

The chain joins TRBV19 to TRBJ2-7; TRBD1 or TRBD2 may be the D gene (5 bases each). The CDR3 is made up of 13 amino acids. Trimming removed 4 bases from V and 0 bases from J, with 7 bases in between. Germline V gene data show CDR1 as LNHDA and CDR2 as SQIVND (reference sequence). CDR3 protein: CASSRDRSYEQYF. The CDR3 DNA sequence: TGTGCCAGTAGTAGGGACCGCTCCTACGAGCAGTACTTC. The whole variable domain, remainder taken from reference TRBV19 and TRBJ2-7, is DGGITQSPKYLFRKEGQNVTLSCEQNLNHDAMYWYRQDPGQGLRLIYYSQIVNDFQKGDIAEGYSVSREKKESFPLTVTSAQKNPTAFYLCASSRDRSYEQYFGPGTRLTVT.

This clone was picked up a small number of times. The chain is built from TRBV7-8 and TRBJ1-2; TRBD1 agrees at 7 bases. Germline V gene lookup returns CDR1 SGHVS and CDR2 FQNEAQ. This CDR3 contains 15 residues. Losses at the gene ends were 5 bases for V and 0 bases for J; bases not matched to a gene: 6. CDR3 nucleotides: TGTGCCAGCAGCCCATACGGACAGGCTAACTATGGCTACACCTTC. Translation gives CASSPYGQANYGYTF.

J is TRBJ2-2 and V is TRBV4-1, with D possibly being TRBD2 (7 bases). Germline values: CDR1 MGHRA, CDR2 YSYEKL. Between the trimmed V and J ends, which lost 7 bases and 2 bases, there was a span of 23 bases. CDR3 length: 18 residues. The CDR3 loop reads CASTLGGARGGNTGELFF. In nucleotides, the CDR3 is TGCGCCAGCACCCTAGGGGGGGCTAGGGGGGGCAACACCGGGGAGCTGTTTTTT.

The V and J genes are TRBV4-1 and TRBJ1-1, with 9 bases aligning to TRBD1. Per germline, CDR1 MGHRA and CDR2 YSYEKL. The CDR3 covers 16 residues. J lost 4 bases, V lost 4 bases, and 10 bases had no gene match. CDR3: CASSRGQGPTGTEAFF. The CDR3 DNA follows: TGCGCCAGCAGCCGGGGACAGGGTCCTACCGGCACTGAAGCTTTCTTT.

The chain has TRBV2 and TRBJ2-2; 7 bases match TRBD1. The CDR3 sequence is 15 residues long. The germline CDR1 and CDR2 sequences are SNHLY and FYNNEI. Germline trimming cut 3 bases from V and 6 bases from J; bases unmatched to any gene: 7. The CDR3: CASSERGHNAGELFF. CDR3 nucleotide sequence: TGTGCCAGCAGTGAGAGGGGGCACAATGCCGGGGAGCTGTTTTTT.

The rearrangement links TRBV7-9 to TRBJ1-1; D possibly corresponds to TRBD1 (5 bases). The CDR3 length is 14 residues. CDR1 and CDR2 (germline): SEHNR, FQNEAQ (reference sequence). With 5 bases removed from V and 6 bases from J, the gap between germline ends came to 16 bases. As DNA, the CDR3 is TGTGCCAGCAGCCGACGCGGGGTAGGGGCTGAAGCTTTCTTT. Its protein is CASSRRGVGAEAFF. Full variable domain (rest looked up from reference TRBV7-9 and TRBJ1-1): DTGVSQNPRHKITKRGQNVTFRCDPISEHNRLYWYRQTLGQGPEFLTYFQNEAQLEKSRLLSDRFSAERPKGSFSTLEIQRTEQGDSAMYLCASSRRGVGAEAFFGQGTRLTVV.

This clone appeared once. An end of the junction differs from the germline gene, which may be a read error. The V gene is TRBV29-1, the J gene TRBJ1-2, with a possible D match to TRBD1 (5 bases). The CDR3 length is 10 residues. Germline lookup yields CDR1 SQVTM and CDR2 ANQGSEA. The CDR3 is CSVFRGRAFF. The CDR3 DNA is TGCAGCGTTTTTCGCGGCAGGGCCTTCTTC.

Comment on this clone: This sample includes further DNA sequences coding for the same CDR3. The chain employs TRBV9 and TRBJ2-2; D remains unclear. Trimming removed 0 bases at V and 4 bases at J, with 7 bases between. The CDR3 runs 14 residues. From germline, CDR1 is SGDLS and CDR2 YYNGEE. The CDR3 is CASSVGGGTGELFF. The DNA for the CDR3 is TGTGCCAGCAGCGTAGGAGGTGGCACCGGGGAGCTGTTTTTT.

The chain employs TRBV9 and TRBJ2-2, with a possible D match to TRBD2 (5 bases). Germline values: CDR1 SGDLS, CDR2 YYNGEE. V shed 4 bases and J shed 7 bases, with 14 bases lying between them. This CDR3 spans 14 amino acids. CDR3 loop: CASSPRPSGGELFF. The CDR3 nucleotides are TGTGCCAGCAGCCCTCGACCAAGCGGCGGGGAGCTGTTTTTT.

The gene calls are TRBV11-2 and TRBJ1-2; the match to TRBD1 covers 10 bases. V gave up 1 base and J gave up 4 bases; unmatched junction bases: 3. The CDR3 consists of 15 residues. CDR1 and CDR2 from the germline V gene are SGHAT and FQNNGV. CDR3 sequence: CASSLARTGGYGYTF. CDR3 nucleotide sequence: TGTGCCAGCAGCTTAGCTAGGACAGGGGGCTATGGCTACACCTTC. Supplemented by reference TRBV11-2 and TRBJ1-2, the full variable domain reads EAGVAQSPRYKIIEKRQSVAFWCNPISGHATLYWYQQILGQGPKLLIQFQNNGVVDDSQLPKDRFSAERLKGVDSTLKIQPAKLEDSAVYLCASSLARTGGYGYTFGSGTRLTVV.

This clone was picked up a small number of times. The CDR3 DNA reads as TGTGCCTGGAGTCGTTTCTACGAGCAGTACTTC. Encoded protein: CAWSRFYEQYF. The chain employs TRBV30 and TRBJ2-7; D not certain. The CDR3 runs to 11 residues. V was shortened by 2 bases and J by 3 bases, with 5 bases between the two germline ends. Germline lookup yields CDR1 GTSNPN and CDR2 SVGIG (reference sequence). Combining the CDR3 with reference TRBV30 and TRBJ2-7 gives the whole variable domain SQTIHQWPATLVQPVGSPLSLECTVEGTSNPNLYWYRQAAGRGLQLLFYSVGIGQISSEVPQNLSASRPQDRQFILSSKKLLLSDSGFYLCAWSRFYEQYFGPGTRLTVT.

The chain is built from TRBV28 and TRBJ2-7, with D uncertain. V was shortened by 5 bases and J by 2 bases, with 7 bases between the two germline ends. The CDR3 spans 12 residues. Germline V gene sequence: CDR1 MDHEN, CDR2 SYDVKM. The chain's CDR3 is CASSPEPYEQYF. The CDR3 bases are TGTGCCAGCAGTCCCGAACCCTACGAGCAGTACTTC.

The chain recombines TRBV10-3 with TRBJ2-7; possibly TRBD2 for D (5 bases). Trimming removed 8 bases from V and 6 bases from J, with 20 bases in between. CDR1 ENHRY and CDR2 SYGVKD come from the germline V gene. CDR3 length: 14 residues. CDR3 region: CAIGRLLEGGEQYF. The CDR3 region has the DNA TGTGCCATCGGCCGACTCTTAGAAGGAGGCGAGCAGTACTTC.